These 2 T cell receptor beta chains originate from one sample sequenced in a study of lymphopenia after photon versus proton radiotherapy. Assay used: immunoSEQ multiplex PCR; TCRdb lists only in-frame clones, some missing. Among roughly 30,000 clones listed, around 81% were seen once. The sequencing used peripheral blood, collected from a patient treated with photon-based radiotherapy. These receptors originate from a man in his forties or fifties with gastric cancer.

This clone has a single count. The rearrangement links TRBV11-2 to TRBJ2-5; possible D gene TRBD2, 6 bases. The CDR3 covers 17 residues. CDR1 SGHAT and CDR2 FQNNGV come from the germline V gene. V lost 5 bases, J lost 2 bases, and 21 bases lay in between. CDR3 coding DNA: TGTGCCAGCAGCCAACCATTAGGAGGGATGTTTCAAGAGACCCAGTACTTC. It is translated as CASSQPLGGMFQETQYF.

The V call is TRBV5-6, the J call TRBJ2-2; 7 bases are shared with TRBD1. This CDR3 has 15 residues. The trim removed 3 bases at V and 0 bases at J, leaving 2 bases unmatched. In germline, CDR1 is SGHDT, CDR2 YYEEEE. CDR3 residues: CASSWGQTNTGELFF. In nucleotides, the CDR3 is TGTGCCAGCAGCTGGGGACAGACGAACACCGGGGAGCTGTTTTTT.